Listed here are 25 T cell receptor beta chains from one sample, sequenced in a study of cytomegalovirus exposure and HLA in healthy donors. The PCR contained 60 Vbeta and 13 Jbeta primers. Some clones are missing from TCRdb's copy, which holds only in-frame ones; the method was immunoSEQ multiplex PCR. The sample lists roughly 97,000 clones; roughly four fifths were seen once. The source material was PBMCs. The source is a man aged 35 to 55 in good health and CMV-seronegative.

The V call is TRBV18, the J call TRBJ1-5, with TRBD1 matching 10 bases. This CDR3 contains 16 residues. Germline V gene lookup returns CDR1 KGHSH and CDR2 LQKENI. Losses at the gene ends were 3 bases for V and 0 bases for J; bases not matched to a gene: 2. For the CDR3, the DNA is TGTGCCAGCTCACCGACAGGGGGCCTTAGCAATCAGCCCCAGCATTTT. Its translation is CASSPTGGLSNQPQHF.

This chain connects TRBV4-1 to TRBJ2-5, with D unresolved. Looked up from germline, CDR1 is MGHRA and CDR2 is YSYEKL. This CDR3 spans 15 amino acids. V was cut by 1 base and J by 5 bases, with 14 bases left in between. The CDR3 DNA is TGCGCCAGCAGCCAAGGGAGAAGCCAATTTGAGACCCAGTACTTC. Translation gives CASSQGRSQFETQYF.

This chain connects TRBV7-2 to TRBJ2-5, with 12 bases that match TRBD2. The J segment lost 8 bases and the V segment lost 6 bases, leaving 13 bases of the junction unmatched. Germline CDR1 is SGHTA and CDR2 is FQGNSA. The CDR3 consists of 16 residues. This CDR3 reads CASRGQLAGGPETQYF. CDR3 nucleotide sequence: TGTGCCAGCAGGGGGCAACTAGCGGGGGGTCCGGAAACCCAGTACTTC. The whole variable domain, filled in from reference TRBV7-2 and TRBJ2-5, reads GAGVSQSPSNKVTEKGKDVELRCDPISGHTALYWYRQSLGQGLEFLIYFQGNSAPDKSGLPSDRFSAERTGGSVSTLTIQRTQQEDSAVYLCASRGQLAGGPETQYFGPGTRLLVL.

Comment on this clone: Since the CDR3 does not end with the conserved phenylalanine or tryptophan, this likely comes from a read error. The V gene is TRBV5-6, the J gene TRBJ2-3; perhaps TRBD1 as D (6 bases). The ends were cut back, 1 base at V and 7 bases at J, with 10 bases in the middle. Germline assignment: CDR1 SGHDT and CDR2 YYEEEE. The CDR3 contains 13 residues. The CDR3 loop is CASSLTQGYTQYV. CDR3 nucleotide sequence: TGTGCCAGCAGCTTGACACAGGGTTATACGCAGTATGTT.

The CDR3 protein is CASSVHGGNEQFF. For the CDR3, the DNA is TGTGCCAGCAGTGTACACGGGGGGAATGAGCAGTTCTTC. The rearrangement uses TRBV25-1 and TRBJ2-1; 7 nucleotides agree with TRBD2. V lost 4 bases, J lost 7 bases, and 4 bases stayed unmatched. Germline-derived CDR1 and CDR2 are MGHDK and SYGVNS. The CDR3 loop spans 13 amino acids.

There are a few counts of this clone. The chain uses TRBV19 and TRBJ1-1, with TRBD1 as a possible D gene (5 bases). The V gene's germline CDR1 is LNHDA and CDR2 SQIVND (reference sequence). The CDR3 is made up of 15 amino acids. Trimming shortened V by 9 bases and J by 1 base, and 18 bases separated the two germline ends. CDR3 coding DNA: TGTGCCAGCAAGGAGACAGTCCCCCCGAACACTGAAGCTTTCTTT. Translating gives CASKETVPPNTEAFF.

The V gene is TRBV29-1, the J gene TRBJ2-5; 10 bases match TRBD1. The CDR3 is 12 residues long. Trimming removed 7 bases from V and 7 bases from J; junction bases left unmatched: 6. CDR1 and CDR2 from the germline V gene are SQVTM and ANQGSEA. CDR3 protein: CSGDRGPGTQYF. CDR3 coding DNA: TGCAGCGGAGACAGGGGGCCCGGGACCCAGTACTTC.

V is TRBV5-6 and J is TRBJ2-7; D is perhaps TRBD2 (7 bases). The germline gives CDR1 SGHDT, CDR2 YYEEEE. The CDR3 covers 16 residues. V was cut by 5 bases and J by 4 bases, with 22 bases left in between. Here the CDR3 DNA reads TGTGCCAGCAGTCCCCGGGGGGCCCTCAACTCTTACGAGCAGTACTTC. Amino acid sequence: CASSPRGALNSYEQYF.

The chain employs TRBV28 and TRBJ1-5; D perhaps matches TRBD1 (5 bases). Trimming shortened V by 3 bases and J by 2 bases, and 11 bases separated the two germline ends. The CDR3 sequence is 15 residues long. CDR1 is MDHEN, CDR2 SYDVKM, per germline. The CDR3 sequence: CASSFLLGGNQPQHF. In nucleotides, the CDR3 is TGTGCCAGCAGTTTCCTCCTAGGGGGCAATCAGCCCCAGCATTTT.

This chain links TRBV2 with TRBJ1-6, with a possible D match to TRBD1 (5 bases). The length of the CDR3 is 14 residues. Trimming pared 5 bases from V and 6 bases from J, leaving 11 bases between. The germline gives CDR1 SNHLY, CDR2 FYNNEI. CDR3 amino acids: CASSLRQSNSPLHF. The CDR3 DNA is TGTGCCAGCAGTCTTCGACAGTCTAATTCACCCCTCCACTTT.

The chain combines TRBV19 with TRBJ2-5, with 8 bases identical to TRBD1. The J call may be incorrect, as the DNA end agrees better with TRBJ2-7. CDR3 size: 14 residues. CDR1 is LNHDA, CDR2 SQIVND, per germline (reference sequence). The CDR3 reads CASSMTGEAYEQYF. CDR3 bases: TGTGCCAGTAGTATGACAGGGGAAGCCTACGAGCAGTACTTC.

This clone turned up a few times. The CDR3 protein is CASSYSTGVAEAFF. CDR3 sequence (DNA): TGTGCCAGCAGTTACTCGACAGGGGTGGCTGAAGCTTTCTTT. This chain links TRBV6-5 with TRBJ1-1; 8 nucleotides line up with TRBD1. From germline, CDR1 is MNHEY and CDR2 SVGAGI. J lost 6 bases, V lost 0 bases, and 3 bases had no gene match. This CDR3 has 14 residues.

V and J are TRBV7-2 and TRBJ2-6; D is ambiguous. The CDR3 runs to 15 residues. Germline V gene lookup returns CDR1 SGHTA and CDR2 FQGNSA. V shed 5 bases and J shed 0 bases, with 8 bases lying between them. In nucleotides, the CDR3 is TGTGCCAGCAGCCCTCGGAGCTCTGGGGCCAACGTCCTGACTTTC. It specifies CASSPRSSGANVLTF.

The chain combines TRBV29-1 with TRBJ1-2, with 9 bases lining up with TRBD1. Per germline, CDR1 SQVTM and CDR2 ANQGSEA. Trimming removed 6 bases from V and 4 bases from J; junction bases left unmatched: 6. This CDR3 comprises 13 residues. CDR3 sequence reads: CSVGDRGGYGYTF. CDR3 coding DNA: TGCAGCGTCGGCGACAGGGGGGGCTATGGCTACACCTTC.

The gene calls are TRBV29-1 and TRBJ2-5, with TRBD2 matching over 11 bases. Looked up from germline, CDR1 is SQVTM and CDR2 is ANQGSEA. V lost 4 bases to trimming and J lost 1 base; unmatched junction nucleotides: 2. There are 14 residues in the CDR3. The CDR3 loop reads CSVALAGGQETQYF. The DNA of the CDR3 is TGCAGCGTTGCCCTAGCGGGGGGCCAAGAGACCCAGTACTTC.

The chain employs TRBV5-1 and TRBJ1-1; the D gene is possibly TRBD1 (6 bases). Trimming removed 0 bases at V and 4 bases at J, with 19 bases between. Per germline, CDR1 SGHRS and CDR2 YFSETQ. The CDR3 spans 17 residues. Here the CDR3 DNA reads TGCGCCAGCAGCTTGGCCCCACAGGGAGGGGGGACCACTGAAGCTTTCTTT. Protein: CASSLAPQGGGTTEAFF.

The CDR3 is CASSQATGGLEAFF. Written as DNA, the CDR3 is TGTGCCAGCAGCCAAGCGACAGGGGGCCTTGAAGCTTTCTTT. The rearrangement uses TRBV4-2 and TRBJ1-1; TRBD1 matches at 10 bases. Per germline, CDR1 LGHNA and CDR2 YNFKEQ. J was trimmed by 7 bases and V by 1 base; bases with no gene match: 3. This CDR3 has 14 amino acids.

This clone was found once. This rearrangement joins TRBV5-1 to TRBJ2-2; TRBD1 matches at 7 bases. The CDR3 runs to 18 residues. Germline V gene lookup returns CDR1 SGHRS and CDR2 YFSETQ. The V segment lost 1 base and the J segment 0 bases; nucleotides outside the gene matches: 9. The CDR3 here is CASSLQLAGQANTGELFF. As DNA, the CDR3 is TGCGCCAGCAGCTTGCAGCTGGCTGGACAGGCGAACACCGGGGAGCTGTTTTTT.

This chain uses TRBV7-9 with TRBJ2-7; 8 bases are shared with TRBD1. CDR3 length equals 15 residues. V was clipped by 5 bases and J by 2 bases; unmatched bases: 8. Looked up from germline, CDR1 is SEHNR and CDR2 is FQNEAQ (reference sequence). This chain's CDR3 is CASSPGTGVPYEQYF. CDR3 nucleotide sequence: TGTGCCAGCAGCCCCGGGACAGGCGTACCCTACGAGCAGTACTTC.

The chain is built from TRBV5-1 and TRBJ2-4, with TRBD1 matching 8 bases. This CDR3 has 16 amino acids. The junction had 7 bases not matched to a gene; V was cut back by 5 bases and J by 0 bases. Per germline, CDR1 SGHRS and CDR2 YFSETQ. The CDR3 DNA is TGCGCCAGCAGTTATACAGGGGGTGTAGCCAAAAACATTCAGTACTTC. This sequence encodes CASSYTGGVAKNIQYF.

The gene calls are TRBV28 and TRBJ1-2; maybe TRBD1 (5 bases). V was cut by 6 bases and J by 5 bases, with 10 bases left in between. This CDR3 has 12 residues. From germline, CDR1 is MDHEN and CDR2 SYDVKM. Here the CDR3 reads CASRESGYGYTF. The CDR3 DNA reads TGTGCCAGCAGAGAATCAGGGTATGGCTACACCTTC.

CDR3 in amino acids: CASSMGQEGIYGYTF. The CDR3 DNA follows: TGCGCCAGCAGCATGGGACAGGAAGGGATCTATGGCTACACCTTC. V usage is TRBV5-1 and J usage is TRBJ1-2; 8 nucleotides match TRBD1. The germline gives CDR1 SGHRS, CDR2 YFSETQ. J was trimmed by 4 bases and V by 4 bases; bases with no gene match: 9. This CDR3 comprises 15 residues.

This rearrangement joins TRBV5-1 to TRBJ2-7; 9 bases map to TRBD1. The CDR3 spans 13 residues. J lost 5 bases, V lost 0 bases, and 0 bases had no gene match. Germline lookup yields CDR1 SGHRS and CDR2 YFSETQ. This CDR3 reads CASSLGQGDEQYF. CDR3 nucleotide sequence: TGCGCCAGCAGCTTGGGACAGGGGGACGAGCAGTACTTC.

The V call is TRBV10-3, the J call TRBJ2-5, with TRBD1 as a possible D gene (8 bases). The V and J ends lost 5 bases and 5 bases respectively, with 12 bases between them. Germline CDR1 ENHRY, CDR2 SYGVKD. CDR3 size: 13 residues. CDR3 in amino acids: CAISQQGGETQYF. CDR3 sequence (DNA): TGTGCCATCAGTCAACAGGGGGGGGAGACCCAGTACTTC.

V is TRBV6-5 and J is TRBJ1-4, with 9 bases identical to TRBD1. The CDR3 is made up of 13 amino acids. The trim removed 3 bases at V and 12 bases at J, leaving 5 bases unmatched. The V gene's germline CDR1 is MNHEY and CDR2 SVGAGI. CDR3 sequence: CASSYTGGEELFF. For the CDR3, the DNA is TGTGCCAGCAGTTATACAGGGGGCGAGGAACTGTTTTTT.